This entry is about one T cell receptor (beta chain). Its antigen is undetermined. This sample was taken from a study of shared clonotypes between healthy human individuals. Study information: Each donor's CD4 naive and CD4 memory cells filled three plates apiece, CD8 naive two, and CD8 memory one. Notes on the study in general: Generally, naive subsets (rather than memory subsets) showed larger estimated richness.

Deep-level assay runs were performed. Per the study methods: Filtering differed, since immunoSEQ gave only junction sequences and no quality scores. Sequenced by immunoSEQ multiplex PCR; TCRdb stores in-frame clones only, minus some. Clone size and the V and J calls come from that table; the DNA yielded D and trimming. The repertoire holds more than 1 million clones, with about 80% as singletons. Germline V gene sequence: CDR1 SNHLY, CDR2 FYNNEI. The CDR3 loop spans 13 amino acids. Deletions cut 8 bases from V and 4 bases from J, with 12 bases between. The sequencing input was memory CD4+ T cells from PBMCs. Regarding subset: CD45RA-negative fraction. The V gene is TRBV2, the J gene TRBJ1-5; possible D gene TRBD1, 5 bases. The TCR sequence derives from a man in his late teens or twenties in good health. Some clones in this sample may be carry-over from other donors' samples. DNA of the CDR3: TGTGCCAGCTCATCGGCAGGGAATCAGCCCCAGCATTTT. This encodes CASSSAGNQPQHF.